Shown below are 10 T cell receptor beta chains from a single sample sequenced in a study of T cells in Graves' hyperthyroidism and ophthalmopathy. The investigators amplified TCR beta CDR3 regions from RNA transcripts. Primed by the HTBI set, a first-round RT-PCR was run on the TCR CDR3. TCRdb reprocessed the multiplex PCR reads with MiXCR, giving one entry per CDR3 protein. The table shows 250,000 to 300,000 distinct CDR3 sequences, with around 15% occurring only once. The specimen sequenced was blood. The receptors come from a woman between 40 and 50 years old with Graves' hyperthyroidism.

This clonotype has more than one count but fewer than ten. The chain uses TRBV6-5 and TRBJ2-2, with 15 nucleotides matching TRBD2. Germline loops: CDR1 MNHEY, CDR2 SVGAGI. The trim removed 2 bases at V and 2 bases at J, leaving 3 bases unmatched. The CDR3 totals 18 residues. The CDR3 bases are TGTGCCAGCAGTTACCGGGGACTAGCGGGAGGCAACACCGGGGAGCTGTTTTTT. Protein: CASSYRGLAGGNTGELFF.

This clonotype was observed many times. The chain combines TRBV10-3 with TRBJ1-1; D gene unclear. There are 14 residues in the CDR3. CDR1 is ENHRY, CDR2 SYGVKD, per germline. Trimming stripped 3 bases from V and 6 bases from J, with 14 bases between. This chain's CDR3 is CAISDPRAEAEAFF. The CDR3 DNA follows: TGTGCCATCAGTGACCCGAGGGCCGAGGCTGAAGCTTTCTTT.

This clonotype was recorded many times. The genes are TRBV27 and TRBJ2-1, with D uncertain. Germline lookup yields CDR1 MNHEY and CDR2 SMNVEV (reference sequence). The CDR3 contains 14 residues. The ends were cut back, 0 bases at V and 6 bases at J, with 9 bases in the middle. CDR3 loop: CASSLSIGINEQFF. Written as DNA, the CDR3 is TGTGCCAGCAGTTTATCGATCGGTATCAATGAGCAGTTCTTC.

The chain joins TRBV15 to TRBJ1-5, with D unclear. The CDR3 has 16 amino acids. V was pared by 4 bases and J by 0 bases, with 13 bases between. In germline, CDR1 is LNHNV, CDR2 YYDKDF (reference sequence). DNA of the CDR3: TGTGCCACCAGCATGGGGTTAGGGATTAGCAATCAGCCCCAGCATTTT. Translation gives CATSMGLGISNQPQHF. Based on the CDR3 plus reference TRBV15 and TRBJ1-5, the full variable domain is DAMVIQNPRYQVTQFGKPVTLSCSQTLNHNVMYWYQQKSSQAPKLLFHYYDKDFNNEADTPDNFQSRRPNTSFCFLDIRSPGLGDTAMYLCATSMGLGISNQPQHFGDGTRLSIL.

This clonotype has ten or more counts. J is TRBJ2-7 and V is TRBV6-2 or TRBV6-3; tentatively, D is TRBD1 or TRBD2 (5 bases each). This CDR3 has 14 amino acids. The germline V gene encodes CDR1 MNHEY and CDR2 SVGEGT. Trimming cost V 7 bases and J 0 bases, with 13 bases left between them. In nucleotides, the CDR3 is TGTGCCAGCACGGGACCCAGCGTCTCCTACGAGCAGTACTTC. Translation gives CASTGPSVSYEQYF.

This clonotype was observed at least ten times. The CDR3 DNA sequence: TGTGCCAGCAAGTTGGACAGCTACACAGATACGCAGTATTTT. Translation: CASKLDSYTDTQYF. The chain links TRBV2 to TRBJ2-3; D perhaps matches TRBD1 (6 bases). V was clipped by 7 bases and J by 2 bases, with 13 bases between them. The CDR3 has 14 residues. The V gene's germline CDR1 is SNHLY and CDR2 FYNNEI.

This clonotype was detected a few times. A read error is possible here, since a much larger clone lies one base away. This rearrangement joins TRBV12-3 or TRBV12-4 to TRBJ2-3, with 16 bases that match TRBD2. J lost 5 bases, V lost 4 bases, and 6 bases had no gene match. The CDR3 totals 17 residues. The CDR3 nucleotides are TGTGCCAGCAGTTCGGGGACTAGCGGGAGGGCCGGAGATACGCAGTATTTT. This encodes CASSSGTSGRAGDTQYF.

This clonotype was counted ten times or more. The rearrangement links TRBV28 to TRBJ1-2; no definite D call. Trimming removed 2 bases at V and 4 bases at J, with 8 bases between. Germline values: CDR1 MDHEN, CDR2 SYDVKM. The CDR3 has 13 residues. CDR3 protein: CASSLGGFYGYTF. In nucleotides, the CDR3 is TGTGCCAGCAGTTTAGGAGGTTTCTATGGCTACACCTTC.

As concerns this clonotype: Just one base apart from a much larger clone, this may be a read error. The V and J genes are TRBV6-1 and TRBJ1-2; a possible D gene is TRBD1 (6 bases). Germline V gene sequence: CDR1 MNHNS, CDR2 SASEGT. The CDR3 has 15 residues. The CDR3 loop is CAGRGAGPLSHGYTF. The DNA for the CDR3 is TGTGCCGGCAGGGGAGCAGGACCCCTCTCCCATGGCTACACCTTC.

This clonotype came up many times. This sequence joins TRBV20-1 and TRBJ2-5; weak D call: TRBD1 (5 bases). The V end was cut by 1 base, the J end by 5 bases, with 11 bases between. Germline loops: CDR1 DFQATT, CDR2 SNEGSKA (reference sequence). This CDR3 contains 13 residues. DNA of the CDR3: TGCAGTGCTAGAGCAACAGGTGTTGAGACCCAGTACTTC. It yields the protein CSARATGVETQYF.